A single sample is the source of the 9 T cell receptor beta chains below, sequenced in a study of CD8 T cells in Susac syndrome. RNA totalling roughly 0.5 to 1 ug underwent reverse transcription with random hexamers. TCRdb passed the immunoSEQ multiplex PCR reads through MiXCR, listing each CDR3 protein once. The table records a few hundred thousand distinct CDR3 sequences, about 82% of them present only once. Sequencing was carried out using CD8+ T cells from PBMCs. The source of these receptors is a human donor with multiple sclerosis.

The chain is built from TRBV19 and TRBJ2-1; D remains unclear. Germline V CDR1 and CDR2: LNHDA, SQIVND (reference sequence). The germline V and J ends were trimmed by 7 bases and 7 bases, with 8 bases remaining between them. The CDR3 length is 11 residues. The CDR3 nucleotides are TGTGCCAGTACTATCGGGAATGAGCAGTTCTTC. The encoded protein is CASTIGNEQFF.

The rearrangement uses TRBV2 and TRBJ1-1; D is ambiguous. CDR3 length: 12 residues. Germline V lookup: CDR1 SNHLY, CDR2 FYNNEI. V dropped 2 bases and J dropped 4 bases, with 5 bases sitting between them. In nucleotides, the CDR3 is TGTGCCAGCAGTGAAAAGGGCACTGAAGCTTTCTTT. Protein product: CASSEKGTEAFF. Complete variable domain (other parts from reference TRBV2 and TRBJ1-1): EPEVTQTPSHQVTQMGQEVILRCVPISNHLYFYWYRQILGQKVEFLVSFYNNEISEKSEIFDDQFSVERPDGSNFTLKIRSTKLEDSAMYFCASSEKGTEAFFGQGTRLTVV.

The chain links TRBV7-9 to TRBJ2-1; TRBD2 matches 10 bases. V was clipped by 3 bases and J by 7 bases; unmatched bases: 9. CDR1 SEHNR and CDR2 FQNEAQ come from the germline V gene (reference sequence). This CDR3 has 16 amino acids. This chain's CDR3 is CASSFTPSGSLNEQFF. The CDR3 nucleotides read TGTGCCAGCAGCTTCACGCCTAGCGGGAGTCTTAATGAGCAGTTCTTC.

V is TRBV6-1 and J is TRBJ2-7, with a possible D match to TRBD2 (6 bases). V was clipped by 3 bases and J by 2 bases, with 11 bases between them. CDR1 and CDR2 from the germline V gene are MNHNS and SASEGT. This CDR3 has 14 amino acids. CDR3 sequence reads: CASSEEGPTYEQYF. In nucleotides, the CDR3 is TGTGCCAGCAGTGAGGAGGGGCCCACCTACGAGCAGTACTTC.

The DNA of the CDR3 is TGTGCCAGCAGCACAGCGGGAGGCTCCTACGAGCAGTACTTC. Translated, it gives CASSTAGGSYEQYF. V usage is TRBV11-2 and J usage is TRBJ2-7, with 9 bases fitting TRBD2. This CDR3 is 14 amino acids long. J gave up 0 bases and V 5 bases, and 2 bases lay outside the gene matches. Germline loops: CDR1 SGHAT, CDR2 FQNNGV.

This clonotype was recorded a few times. The chain recombines TRBV19 with TRBJ1-1, with TRBD1 identical over 7 bases. Germline-derived CDR1 and CDR2 are LNHDA and SQIVND (reference sequence). The CDR3 is 14 amino acids. The V segment lost 7 bases and the J segment 0 bases; nucleotides outside the gene matches: 5. The chain's CDR3 is CASTSTGLNTEAFF. Here the CDR3 DNA reads TGTGCCAGTACCTCGACAGGGCTGAACACTGAAGCTTTCTTT.

This clonotype has just one count. The genes are TRBV15 and TRBJ2-3; no clear D gene. The V and J ends lost 4 bases and 8 bases respectively, with 22 bases between them. This CDR3 spans 16 amino acids. Germline CDR1 reads LNHNV; CDR2 reads YYDKDF (reference sequence). In nucleotides, the CDR3 is TGTGCCACCAGCACAAACCAGCTGGGTCAGGCTCTTACGCAGTATTTT. Residues: CATSTNQLGQALTQYF.

The chain recombines TRBV3-1 with TRBJ2-3, with TRBD1 identical over 7 bases. Germline V CDR1 and CDR2: LGHDT, YNNKEL (reference sequence). V lost 4 bases, J lost 0 bases, and 4 bases stayed unmatched. CDR3 size: 15 residues. The CDR3 reads CASSRGQISTDTQYF. The CDR3 coding sequence is TGTGCCAGCAGCCGGGGACAGATTAGCACAGATACGCAGTATTTT.

This chain uses TRBV7-2 with TRBJ2-5; 9 bases are a match to TRBD2. The trim removed 5 bases at V and 4 bases at J, leaving 20 bases unmatched. The germline V gene has CDR1 SGHTA and CDR2 FQGNSA. This CDR3 contains 19 residues. Here the CDR3 DNA reads TGTGCCAGCAGCGCGCCCTCGGGACTAGCCGGAGGGGTTATAGAGACCCAGTACTTC. The encoded protein is CASSAPSGLAGGVIETQYF.